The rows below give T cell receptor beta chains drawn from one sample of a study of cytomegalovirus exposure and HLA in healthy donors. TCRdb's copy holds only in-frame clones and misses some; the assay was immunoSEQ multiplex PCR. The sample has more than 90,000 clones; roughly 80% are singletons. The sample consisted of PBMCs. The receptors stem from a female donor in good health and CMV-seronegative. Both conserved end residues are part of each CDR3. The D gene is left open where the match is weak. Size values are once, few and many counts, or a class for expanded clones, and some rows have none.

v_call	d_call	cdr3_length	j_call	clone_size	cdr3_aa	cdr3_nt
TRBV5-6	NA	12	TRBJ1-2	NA	CASSLANYGYTF	TGTGCCAGCAGTTTAGCTAACTATGGCTACACCTTC
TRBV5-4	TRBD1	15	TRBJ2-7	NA	CASSTPGQGPYEQYF	TGTGCCAGCAGCACCCCGGGACAGGGACCCTACGAGCAGTACTTC
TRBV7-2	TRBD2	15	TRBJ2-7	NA	CASSSGLAGGAEQYF	TGTGCCAGCAGCTCCGGACTAGCGGGAGGGGCCGAGCAGTACTTC
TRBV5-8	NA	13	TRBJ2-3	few	CASSFVRGDTQYF	TGTGCCAGCAGCTTCGTGAGGGGGGATACGCAGTATTTT
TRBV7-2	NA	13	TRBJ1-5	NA	CASSQNRNQPQHF	TGTGCCAGCAGCCAGAACAGGAATCAGCCCCAGCATTTT
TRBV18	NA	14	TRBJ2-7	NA	CASSLEQGPYEQYF	TGTGCCAGCTCACTAGAACAGGGCCCCTACGAGCAGTACTTC
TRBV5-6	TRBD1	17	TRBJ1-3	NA	CVSSLRLTGGSGNTIYF	TGTGTCAGCAGCTTGAGGTTGACAGGGGGCTCTGGAAACACCATATATTTT
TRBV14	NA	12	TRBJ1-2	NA	CASSRGGYGYTF	TGTGCCAGCAGCCGAGGGGGCTATGGCTACACCTTC
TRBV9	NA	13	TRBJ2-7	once	CASSVAQGYEQYF	TGTGCCAGCAGCGTAGCCCAGGGCTACGAGCAGTACTTC
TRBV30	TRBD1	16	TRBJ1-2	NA	CAWSVMLGQGAIGYTF	TGTGCCTGGAGTGTCATGCTTGGACAGGGGGCGATCGGCTACACCTTC
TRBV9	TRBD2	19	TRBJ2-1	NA	CASSPQGGTSGSSYNEQFF	TGTGCCAGCAGCCCCCAGGGAGGGACTAGCGGGAGTTCCTACAATGAGCAGTTCTTC
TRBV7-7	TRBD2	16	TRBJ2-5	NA	CASSLGLAGSQETQYF	TGTGCTAGCAGCTTAGGACTAGCGGGGAGCCAAGAGACCCAGTACTTC
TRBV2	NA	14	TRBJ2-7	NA	CASILTASTYEQYF	TGTGCCAGCATTTTGACAGCCTCCACCTACGAGCAGTACTTC
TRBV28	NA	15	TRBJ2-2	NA	CASSTIGGGTGELFF	TGTGCCAGCAGTACGATCGGGGGAGGCACCGGGGAGCTGTTTTTT
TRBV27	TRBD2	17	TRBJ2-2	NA	CASSSGLAGGGTGELFF	TGTGCCAGCAGTTCCGGACTAGCGGGGGGCGGCACCGGGGAGCTGTTTTTT
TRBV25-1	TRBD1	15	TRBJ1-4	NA	CASREPGQGKVKLFF	TGTGCCAGCAGGGAGCCGGGACAGGGCAAGGTAAAACTGTTTTTT
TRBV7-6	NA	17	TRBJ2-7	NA	CASSLVRRPNSGDEQYF	TGTGCCAGCAGCTTGGTGAGGCGCCCCAACTCAGGGGACGAGCAGTACTTC
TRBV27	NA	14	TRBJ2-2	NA	CASQKGGADGELFF	TGTGCCAGCCAAAAGGGGGGGGCAGACGGGGAGCTGTTTTTT
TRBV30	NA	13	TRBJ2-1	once	CAWSVLYIVEQFF	TGTGCCTGGAGTGTACTCTATATTGTGGAGCAGTTCTTC
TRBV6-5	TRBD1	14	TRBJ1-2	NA	CASSPGTGIYGYTF	TGTGCCAGCAGCCCTGGGACAGGAATCTATGGCTACACCTTC
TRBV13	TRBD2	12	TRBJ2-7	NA	CASSLDLLAGYF	TGTGCCAGCAGCTTAGATCTGTTAGCGGGCTACTTC
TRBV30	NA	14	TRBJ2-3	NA	CAWSVSGSTDTQYF	TGTGCCTGGAGTGTATCCGGGAGCACAGATACGCAGTATTTT
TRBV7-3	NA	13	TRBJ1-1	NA	CASSPESYTEAFF	TGTGCCAGCAGCCCCGAGTCTTACACTGAAGCTTTCTTT
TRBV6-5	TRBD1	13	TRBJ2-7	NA	CASSYGTDYEQYF	TGTGCCAGCAGTTACGGGACAGACTACGAGCAGTACTTC
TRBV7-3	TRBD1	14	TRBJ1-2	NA	CASSQGQGPYGYTF	TGTGCCAGCAGCCAGGGACAGGGACCCTATGGCTACACCTTC
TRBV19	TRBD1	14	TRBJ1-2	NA	CASSVDRVEGGYTF	TGTGCCAGTAGTGTGGACAGGGTAGAAGGTGGCTACACCTTC
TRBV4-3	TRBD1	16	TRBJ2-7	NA	CASSQPMGTGTYEQYF	TGCGCCAGCAGCCAACCAATGGGGACAGGGACCTACGAGCAGTACTTC
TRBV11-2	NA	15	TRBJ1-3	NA	CASSLGQASGNTIYF	TGTGCCAGCAGCTTAGGACAGGCCTCTGGAAACACCATATATTTT
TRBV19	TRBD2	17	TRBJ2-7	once	CASSKAGGLAFSYEQYF	TGTGCCAGTAGTAAAGCGGGGGGACTAGCGTTTAGCTACGAGCAGTACTTC
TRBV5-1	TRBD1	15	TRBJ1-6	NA	CASRSGGNYNSPLHF	TGCGCCAGCCGCTCAGGGGGCAACTATAATTCACCCCTCCACTTT
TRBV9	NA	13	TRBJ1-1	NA	CASSSPPGTEAFF	TGTGCCAGCAGCTCGCCCCCAGGGACTGAAGCTTTCTTT
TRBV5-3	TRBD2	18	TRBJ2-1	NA	CARSPPSGRCISYNEQFF	TGTGCCAGAAGTCCGCCTAGCGGGAGATGCATCTCCTACAATGAGCAGTTCTTC
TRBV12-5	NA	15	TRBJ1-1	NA	CASGLVLGRNTEAFF	TGTGCTAGTGGTTTGGTACTTGGGAGGAACACTGAAGCTTTCTTT
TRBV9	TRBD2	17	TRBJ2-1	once	CASSVKATSGGLNEQFF	TGTGCCAGCAGCGTAAAGGCAACTAGCGGGGGGCTTAATGAGCAGTTCTTC
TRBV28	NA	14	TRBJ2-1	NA	CATIALRSYNEQFF	TGTGCCACCATAGCCCTCCGCTCCTACAATGAGCAGTTCTTC